These T cell receptor beta chains were read from a single sample in a study of blood T cell repertoires in COVID-19. Method: immunoSEQ multiplex PCR; TCRdb's copy keeps in-frame clones and lacks some. Here the sample spans 50,000 to 75,000 clones, 91% being singletons. Sequenced input: peripheral blood. The receptors here all came from a human donor in a cohort sampled during active COVID-19. CDR3s include the opening cysteine and the closing phenylalanine or tryptophan.

j_call,v_call,cdr3_aa
TRBJ2-2,TRBV29-1,CSVEMGRARNTGELFF
TRBJ2-2,TRBV7-3,CASSARQGPTGELFF
TRBJ1-1,TRBV28,CASRLAGLQAPEAFF
TRBJ2-1,TRBV19,CASSMGQGLYNEQFF
TRBJ1-2,TRBV18,CASSPTDGVNYGYTF
TRBJ2-3,TRBV3-1/TRBV3-2,CASSQLQGLRLLTDTQYF
TRBJ2-5,TRBV6-6,CASSLYGGVEGLQETQYF
TRBJ2-5,TRBV25-1,CASSVYRGGPETQYF
TRBJ2-3,TRBV2,CASKWETDTQYF
TRBJ2-6,TRBV6-6,CASSYEGAGANVLTF
TRBJ2-2,TRBV5-1,CASSGQGVTGELFF
TRBJ2-5,TRBV19,CASTIAGAETQYF
TRBJ1-1,TRBV27,CASSLYRDRMNTEAFF
TRBJ2-5,TRBV28,CASSTTGGVKTQYF
TRBJ2-1,TRBV11-2,CASSSRTGLSEQFF
TRBJ2-3,TRBV19,CASSIRGADTQYF
TRBJ2-1,TRBV5-1,CASSDSTSRNEQFF
TRBJ1-2,TRBV19,CASTLGGANYGYTF
TRBJ1-5,TRBV27,CASSPIQGSNQPQHF
TRBJ2-7,TRBV25-1,CASSVSDRVSEQYF
TRBJ2-7,TRBV6-4,CASSAPGQCAYEQYF
TRBJ2-3,TRBV23-1,CASSQWGDTSGPTDTQYF
TRBJ2-7,TRBV7-9,CASSLGPGGYEQYF
TRBJ2-1,TRBV28,CASGSSYNEQFF
TRBJ2-1,TRBV27,CASSHPGYEQFF
TRBJ2-7,TRBV5-6,CASSPGNIYEQYF
TRBJ1-1,TRBV13,CASSTWTVMNTEAFF
TRBJ1-5,TRBV4-1,CASSQAGYQPQHF
TRBJ2-1,TRBV18,CASSPFFGQGDYNEQFF
TRBJ2-1,TRBV7-9,CASSPATSGPFNEQFF
TRBJ2-5,TRBV9,CASSLLAGEETQYF
TRBJ1-2,TRBV6-5,CASSLDRDYGYTF
TRBJ2-1,TRBV5-1,CASSLAGTATYNEQFF
TRBJ1-1,TRBV7-2,CASSQHGGAQNTEAFF
TRBJ1-6,TRBV25-1,CASSPSEGAYSPLHF
TRBJ2-7,TRBV24-1,CATSPNRQGYREQYF
TRBJ1-5,TRBV18,CASSQGLNQPQHF
TRBJ1-6,TRBV7-2,CASSLEVALSPLHF
TRBJ2-3,TRBV6-4,CASSRGDTQYF
TRBJ1-6,TRBV5-1,CASSQAGPGVRYSPLHF
TRBJ2-1,TRBV7-9,CASPQRGNEQFF
TRBJ1-1,TRBV27,CASSLNQGADTEAFF
TRBJ2-7,TRBV27,CASSPAGTGYEQYF
TRBJ1-2,TRBV12-3/TRBV12-4,CASTGESYGYTF
TRBJ2-1,TRBV3-1/TRBV3-2,CASSHDPTDSGRGTYNEQFF
TRBJ2-7,TRBV24-1,CATSEERDRGQRAYEQYF
TRBJ2-5,TRBV5-1,CASSLAGRETQYF
TRBJ1-4,TRBV6-2/TRBV6-3,CASSFWGLATNEKLFF
TRBJ1-1,TRBV5-1,CASSSPDRGNTEAFF
TRBJ2-7,TRBV6-2/TRBV6-3,CASSRTGTGAYEQYF
TRBJ1-4,TRBV2,CASSARGLANEKLFF